The next 11 T cell receptor beta chains were all read from a single sample in a study of T cell repertoires in cytomegalovirus infection. TCRdb reprocessed the reads via MiXCR and lists one record per CDR3 protein. The table shows 180,000 or so distinct CDR3 sequences, with roughly a sixth occurring only once. The material sequenced was CD8+ T cells from PBMCs. The receptors were sampled from a human donor in good health (CMV status not recorded). Some clones in this sample may be carry-over from other donors' samples.

This chain connects TRBV7-9 to TRBJ1-4; D is unclear. V was shortened by 4 bases and J by 0 bases, with 6 bases between the two germline ends. The CDR3 has 14 residues. CDR1 is SEHNR and CDR2 is FQNEAQ in the germline V gene (reference sequence). CDR3 protein: CASSSTTTNEKLFF. CDR3 coding DNA: TGTGCCAGCAGCTCTACTACAACTAATGAAAAACTGTTTTTT.

In this sample, this clonotype turned up a few times. The rearrangement links TRBV3-1 to TRBJ2-2, with D possibly TRBD2 on 5 matching bases. The CDR3 has 16 residues. Per the germline V gene, CDR1 is LGHDT and CDR2 is YNNKEL (reference sequence). Trimming took off 0 bases at V and 8 bases at J, with 16 bases between the two ends. DNA of the CDR3: TGTGCCAGCAGCCAAGATCAGGACTTGTCCCGTGGGGAGCTGTTTTTT. This encodes CASSQDQDLSRGELFF.

The CDR3 bases are TGTGCCAGCAGCTTAGTTAACAGAGACACAGATACGCAGTATTTT. It is translated as CASSLVNRDTDTQYF. The chain recombines TRBV13 with TRBJ2-3; D gene ambiguous. Germline CDR1 PRHDT, CDR2 FYEKMQ (reference sequence). Between the trimmed V and J ends, which lost 1 base and 2 bases, there was a span of 10 bases. CDR3 size: 15 residues.

This clonotype has a handful of counts. The CDR3 here is CSARDPTSGPTDTQYF. The CDR3 region has the DNA TGCAGTGCTAGAGATCCCACTAGCGGGCCCACAGATACGCAGTATTTT. This chain uses TRBV20-1 with TRBJ2-3, with TRBD2 matching 9 bases. V was pared by 0 bases and J by 2 bases, with 6 bases of the junction left unmatched. Germline assignment: CDR1 DFQATT and CDR2 SNEGSKA (reference sequence). The CDR3 totals 16 residues.

This clonotype has at least ten counts. The genes are TRBV12-3 or TRBV12-4 and TRBJ1-1; D not resolved. CDR3 length equals 12 residues. Trimming cost V 5 bases and J 1 base, with 5 bases left between them. CDR3 DNA sequence: TGTGCCAGCAGTCAAGGGAACACTGAAGCTTTCTTT. It encodes CASSQGNTEAFF.

This clonotype turned up a few times. V and J are TRBV5-6 and TRBJ1-2; perhaps TRBD1 as D (6 bases). V lost 3 bases to trimming and J lost 2 bases, with 14 bases between them. CDR1 is SGHDT and CDR2 is YYEEEE in the germline V gene. The CDR3 loop spans 15 amino acids. The CDR3 reads CASSWSTGENYGYTF. The DNA for the CDR3 is TGTGCCAGCAGCTGGTCGACAGGAGAGAACTATGGCTACACCTTC.

The chain has TRBV7-9 and TRBJ2-3, with 7 bases that match TRBD1. Germline assignment: CDR1 SEHNR and CDR2 FQNEAQ (reference sequence). The CDR3 spans 15 residues. Trimming cost V 5 bases and J 5 bases; bases outside gene matches: 10. CDR3 sequence reads: CASSEEVQGRDTQYF. The CDR3 DNA reads TGTGCCAGCAGCGAAGAGGTACAGGGGAGAGATACGCAGTATTTT.

As for this clonotype: At one of its ends the junction is not consistent with the germline gene, which may arise from a read error. V is TRBV14 and J is TRBJ2-6; D may be TRBD1 or TRBD2 (5 bases each). This CDR3 is built from 19 residues. The germline V gene encodes CDR1 SGHDN and CDR2 FVKESK. The chain's CDR3 is CASSVKRDLLNSGAYVLTF. The CDR3, as DNA: TGTGCCAGCAGCGTCAAGAGGGACCTTTTAAACTCTGGGGCCTACGTCCTGACTTTC.

This clonotype has a handful of counts. The chain combines TRBV30 with TRBJ1-2, with 9 bases that match TRBD1. Germline V CDR1 and CDR2: GTSNPN, SVGIG (reference sequence). V dropped 8 bases and J dropped 6; count of bases not matched to a gene: 4. The CDR3 has 11 residues. The CDR3 region has the DNA TGTGCCGGCACAGGGGGCGATGGCTACACCTTC. Translation: CAGTGGDGYTF.

V and J are TRBV30 and TRBJ1-1, with TRBD1 identical over 8 bases. Germline CDR1 is GTSNPN and CDR2 is SVGIG (reference sequence). The ends lost 2 bases at V and 1 base at J; junction bases unmatched: 3. CDR3 length: 14 amino acids. This chain's CDR3 is CAWSPGTGNTEAFF. The CDR3 DNA sequence: TGTGCCTGGAGTCCAGGGACAGGGAACACTGAAGCTTTCTTT.

The chain links TRBV6-6 to TRBJ2-7, with TRBD1 matching 8 bases. Germline values: CDR1 MNHNY, CDR2 SVGAGI (reference sequence). The CDR3 consists of 15 residues. V shed 5 bases, J shed 5 bases, and the junction held 11 bases outside the gene matches. Written as DNA, the CDR3 is TGTGCCAGCAGTCCCGACAGGGGTCTCGAGGACGAGCAGTACTTC. It encodes CASSPDRGLEDEQYF.